This T cell receptor (beta chain) derives from a study of blood T cell repertoires in COVID-19. About the research overall: Samples representing acute and convalescent COVID-19 were sourced from the United States, Italy and Spain. The cDNA or gDNA used as material had been derived from T cells, B-cell-depleted T cells, or PBMCs.

The germline CDR1 and CDR2 sequences are MNHEY and SVGAGI. This CDR3 is 15 amino acids long. V was shortened by 0 bases and J by 4 bases, with 10 bases between the two germline ends. As handled by the study authors: Amplification from reference gene primers served as the basis for estimated nucleated cell counts. Repertoires were generated with immunoSEQ multiplex PCR, while TCRdb's copy carries only in-frame clones and drops some. D and trimming come from the DNA, and the V and J calls and clone size come from that table. The data contain roughly 250,000 clones, almost 85% of them singletons. The chain joins TRBV6-5 to TRBJ1-5, with D tentatively TRBD1 (5 bases). The specimen was peripheral blood. The TCR sequence derives from a man aged 45 to 65 with acute or convalescent COVID-19. The CDR3 sequence is CASSYSRQLNQPQHF. The DNA of the CDR3 is TGTGCCAGCAGTTACTCGCGACAGCTTAATCAGCCCCAGCATTTT.